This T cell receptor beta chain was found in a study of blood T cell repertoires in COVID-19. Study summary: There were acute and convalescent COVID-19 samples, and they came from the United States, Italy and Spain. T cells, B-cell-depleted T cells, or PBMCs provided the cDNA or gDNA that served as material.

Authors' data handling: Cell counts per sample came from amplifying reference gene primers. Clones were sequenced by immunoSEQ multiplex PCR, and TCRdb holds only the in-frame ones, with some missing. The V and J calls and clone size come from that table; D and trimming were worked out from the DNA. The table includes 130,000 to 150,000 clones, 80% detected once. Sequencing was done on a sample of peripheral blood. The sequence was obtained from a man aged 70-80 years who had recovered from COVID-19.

CDR3 nucleotide sequence: TGCGCCAGCAGCTTGGAAGGGGGTGGTGAAAAACTGTTTTTT. Amino acids: CASSLEGGGEKLFF. This chain joins TRBV5-1 and TRBJ1-4; weak D call: TRBD1 (6 bases). V lost 0 bases to trimming and J lost 7 bases, with 10 bases between them. CDR1 SGHRS and CDR2 YFSETQ come from the germline V gene. CDR3 length: 14 amino acids.